This T cell receptor (beta chain) originates from a study of T-cell reconstitution after alpha-beta-depleted transplantation in children. Germline lookup yields CDR1 MGHRA and CDR2 YSYEKL. V was clipped by 6 bases and J by 4 bases; unmatched bases: 14. CDR3 size: 18 residues. During its preparation, the TCRbeta library received unique molecular identifiers. MiXCR, applied by TCRdb to the PCR reads, yields one record per CDR3 protein. Seen here are a few hundred thousand distinct CDR3 sequences, 15% to 20% observed once, and the top ten hold roughly 27%. Study-level points and caveats: At around two months after transplant, the alpha-beta T cells were reportedly derived from several hundred expanded clones that came from non-depleted graft cells. A year post-transplant, T-cell counts and diversity derived mostly from newly produced T cells. Surviving recipient T cells and intrathymic progenitors accounted for some patients' high TCRbeta diversity at day 60.

As regards this clonotype: Its antigen is still unknown.

Sequenced here: PBMCs, mostly from graft donor cells, sampled 360 days after TCRalphabeta/CD19-depleted stem cell transplant. The chain recombines TRBV4-1 with TRBJ2-2; 10 bases match TRBD1. The source of this sequence is a boy less than two years old who had a stem cell transplant for Wiskott-Aldrich syndrome, so the T cells may come from the graft donor. The CDR3 sequence: CASRPGQGPLWATGELFF. In DNA form, the CDR3 reads TGCGCCAGCAGACCGGGACAGGGGCCACTCTGGGCCACCGGGGAGCTGTTTTTT.